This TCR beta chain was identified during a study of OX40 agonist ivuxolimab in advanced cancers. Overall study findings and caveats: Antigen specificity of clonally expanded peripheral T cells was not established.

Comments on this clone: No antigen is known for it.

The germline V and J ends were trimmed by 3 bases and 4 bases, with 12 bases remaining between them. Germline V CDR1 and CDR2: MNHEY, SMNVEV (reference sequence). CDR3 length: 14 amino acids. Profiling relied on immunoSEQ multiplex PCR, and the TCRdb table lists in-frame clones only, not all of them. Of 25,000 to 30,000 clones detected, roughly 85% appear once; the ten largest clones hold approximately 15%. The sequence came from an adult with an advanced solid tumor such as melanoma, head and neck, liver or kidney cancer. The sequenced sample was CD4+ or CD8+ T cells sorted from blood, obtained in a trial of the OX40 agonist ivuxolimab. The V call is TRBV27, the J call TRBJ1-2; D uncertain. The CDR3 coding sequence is TGTGCCAGCAGTTTTGGGTTCGGAACCTATGGCTACACCTTC. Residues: CASSFGFGTYGYTF.